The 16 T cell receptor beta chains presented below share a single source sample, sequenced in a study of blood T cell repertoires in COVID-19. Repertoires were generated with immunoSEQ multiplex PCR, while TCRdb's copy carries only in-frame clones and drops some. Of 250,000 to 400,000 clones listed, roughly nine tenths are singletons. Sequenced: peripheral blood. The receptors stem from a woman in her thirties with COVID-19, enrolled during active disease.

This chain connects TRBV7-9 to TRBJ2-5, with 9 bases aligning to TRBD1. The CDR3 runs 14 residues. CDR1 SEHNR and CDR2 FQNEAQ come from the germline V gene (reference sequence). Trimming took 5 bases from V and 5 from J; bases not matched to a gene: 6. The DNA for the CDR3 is TGTGCCAGCAGCCTGGGGACAGGGCTTGAGACCCAGTACTTC. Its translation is CASSLGTGLETQYF.

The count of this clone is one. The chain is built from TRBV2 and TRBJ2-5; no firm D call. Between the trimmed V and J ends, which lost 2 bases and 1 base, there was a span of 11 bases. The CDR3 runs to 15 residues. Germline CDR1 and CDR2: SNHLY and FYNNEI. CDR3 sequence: CASSEFRQRQETQYF. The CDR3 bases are TGTGCCAGCAGTGAATTTCGGCAGCGCCAAGAGACCCAGTACTTC. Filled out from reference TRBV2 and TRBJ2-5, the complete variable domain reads EPEVTQTPSHQVTQMGQEVILRCVPISNHLYFYWYRQILGQKVEFLVSFYNNEISEKSEIFDDQFSVERPDGSNFTLKIRSTKLEDSAMYFCASSEFRQRQETQYFGPGTRLLVL.

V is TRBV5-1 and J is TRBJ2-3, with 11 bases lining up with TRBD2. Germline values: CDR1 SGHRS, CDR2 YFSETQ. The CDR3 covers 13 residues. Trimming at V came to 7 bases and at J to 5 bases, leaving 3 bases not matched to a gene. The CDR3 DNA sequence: TGCGCCAGCGCACTAGCGGGAGAAGATACGCAGTATTTT. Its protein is CASALAGEDTQYF.

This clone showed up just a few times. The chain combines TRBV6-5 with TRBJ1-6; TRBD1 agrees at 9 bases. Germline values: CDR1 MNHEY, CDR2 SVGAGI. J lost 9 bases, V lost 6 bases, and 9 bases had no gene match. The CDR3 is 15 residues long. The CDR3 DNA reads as TGTGCCAGCAGACAGGCTACAGGGGGCAGTTCACCCCTCCACTTT. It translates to CASRQATGGSSPLHF.

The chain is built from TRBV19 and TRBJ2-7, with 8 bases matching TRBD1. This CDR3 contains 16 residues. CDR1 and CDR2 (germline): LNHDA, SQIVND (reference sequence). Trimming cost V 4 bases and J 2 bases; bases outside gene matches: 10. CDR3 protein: CASSSPGGARPYEQYF. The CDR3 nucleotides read TGTGCCAGTAGTAGTCCAGGGGGCGCGAGACCCTACGAGCAGTACTTC.

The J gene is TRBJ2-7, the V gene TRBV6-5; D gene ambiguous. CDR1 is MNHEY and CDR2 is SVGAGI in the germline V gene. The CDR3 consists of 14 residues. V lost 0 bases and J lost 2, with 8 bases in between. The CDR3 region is CASSYSLQPYEQYF. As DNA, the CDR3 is TGTGCCAGCAGTTACTCGTTACAGCCCTACGAGCAGTACTTC.

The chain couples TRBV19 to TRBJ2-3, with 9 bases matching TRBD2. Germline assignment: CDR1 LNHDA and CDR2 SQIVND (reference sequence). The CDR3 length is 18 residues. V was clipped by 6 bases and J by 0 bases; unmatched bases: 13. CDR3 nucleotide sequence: TGTGCCAGTAGCGATCCTGCCTATACTAGCGGGAGCACAGATACGCAGTATTTT. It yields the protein CASSDPAYTSGSTDTQYF.

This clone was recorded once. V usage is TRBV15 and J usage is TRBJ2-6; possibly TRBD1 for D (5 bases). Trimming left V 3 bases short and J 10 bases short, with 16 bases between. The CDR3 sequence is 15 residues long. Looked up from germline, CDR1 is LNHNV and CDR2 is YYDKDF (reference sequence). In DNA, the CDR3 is TGTGCCACCAGCAGTGGGTCGCAGGGAAGTAACGTCCTGACTTTC. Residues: CATSSGSQGSNVLTF.

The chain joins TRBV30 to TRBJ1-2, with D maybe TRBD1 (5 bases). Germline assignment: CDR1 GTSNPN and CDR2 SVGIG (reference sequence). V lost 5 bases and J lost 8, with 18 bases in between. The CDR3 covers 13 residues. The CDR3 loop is CAWEDNEAGGYTF. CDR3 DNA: TGTGCCTGGGAGGACAATGAGGCGGGGGGCTACACCTTC.

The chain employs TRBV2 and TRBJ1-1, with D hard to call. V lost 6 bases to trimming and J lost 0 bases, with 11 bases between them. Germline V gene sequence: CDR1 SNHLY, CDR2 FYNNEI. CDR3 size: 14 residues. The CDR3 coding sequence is TGTGCCAGCAGACAACACCCCATGAACACTGAAGCTTTCTTT. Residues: CASRQHPMNTEAFF.

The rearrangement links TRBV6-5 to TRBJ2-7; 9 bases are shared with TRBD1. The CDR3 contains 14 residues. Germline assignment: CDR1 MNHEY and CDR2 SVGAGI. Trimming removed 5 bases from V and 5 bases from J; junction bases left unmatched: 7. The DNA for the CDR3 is TGTGCCAGCAGTACAGCGGACAGGGGAAACGAGCAGTACTTC. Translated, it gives CASSTADRGNEQYF.

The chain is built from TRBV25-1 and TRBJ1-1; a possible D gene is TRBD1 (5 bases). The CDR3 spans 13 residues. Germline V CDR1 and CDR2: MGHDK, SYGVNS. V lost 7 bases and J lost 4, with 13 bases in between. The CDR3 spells CASTERQGTEAFF. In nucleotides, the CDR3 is TGTGCCAGCACCGAAAGGCAGGGCACTGAAGCTTTCTTT.

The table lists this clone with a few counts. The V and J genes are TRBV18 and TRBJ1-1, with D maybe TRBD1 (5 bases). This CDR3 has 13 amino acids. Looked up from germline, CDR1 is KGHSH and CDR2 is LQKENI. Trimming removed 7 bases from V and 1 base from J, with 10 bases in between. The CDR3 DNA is TGTGCCAGCTTATTCAGGGAGAACACTGAAGCTTTCTTT. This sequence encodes CASLFRENTEAFF.

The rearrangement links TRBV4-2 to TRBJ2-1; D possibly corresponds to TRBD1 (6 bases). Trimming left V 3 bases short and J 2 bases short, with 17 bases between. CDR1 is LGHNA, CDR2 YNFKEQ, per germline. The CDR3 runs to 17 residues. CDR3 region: CASSQFPGTPAYNEQFF. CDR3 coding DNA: TGTGCCAGCAGCCAGTTCCCCGGGACACCAGCCTACAATGAGCAGTTCTTC.

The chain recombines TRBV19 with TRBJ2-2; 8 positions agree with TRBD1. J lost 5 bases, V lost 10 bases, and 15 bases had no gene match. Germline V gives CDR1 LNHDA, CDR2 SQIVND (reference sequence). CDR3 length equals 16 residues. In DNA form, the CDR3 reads TGTGCCACCAGGGGTAGTCGGACAGGGAAAACCGGGGAGCTGTTTTTT. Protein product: CATRGSRTGKTGELFF.

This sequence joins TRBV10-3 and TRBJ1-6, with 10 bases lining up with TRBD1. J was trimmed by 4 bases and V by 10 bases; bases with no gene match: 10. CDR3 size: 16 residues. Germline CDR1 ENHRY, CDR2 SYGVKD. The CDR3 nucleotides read TGTGCCACCTCCGGAGGACAGGGGGAATATAATTCACCCCTCCACTTT. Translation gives CATSGGQGEYNSPLHF.